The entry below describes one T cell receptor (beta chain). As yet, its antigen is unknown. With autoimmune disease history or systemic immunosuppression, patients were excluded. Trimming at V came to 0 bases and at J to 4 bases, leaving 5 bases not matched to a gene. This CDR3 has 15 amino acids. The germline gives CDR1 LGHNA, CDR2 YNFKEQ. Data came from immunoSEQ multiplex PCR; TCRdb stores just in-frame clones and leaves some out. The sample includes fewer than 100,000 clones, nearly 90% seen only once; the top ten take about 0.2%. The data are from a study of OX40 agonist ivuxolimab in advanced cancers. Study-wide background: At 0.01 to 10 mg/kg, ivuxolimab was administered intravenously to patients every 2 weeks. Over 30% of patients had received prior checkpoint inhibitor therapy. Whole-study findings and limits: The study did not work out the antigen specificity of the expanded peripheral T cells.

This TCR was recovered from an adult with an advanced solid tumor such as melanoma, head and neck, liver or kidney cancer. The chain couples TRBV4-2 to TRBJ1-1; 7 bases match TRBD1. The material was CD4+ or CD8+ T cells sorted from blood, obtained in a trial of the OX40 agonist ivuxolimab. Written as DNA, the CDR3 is TGTGCCAGCAGCCAAGATCGAGGGGGCGGCACTGAAGCTTTCTTT. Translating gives CASSQDRGGGTEAFF.